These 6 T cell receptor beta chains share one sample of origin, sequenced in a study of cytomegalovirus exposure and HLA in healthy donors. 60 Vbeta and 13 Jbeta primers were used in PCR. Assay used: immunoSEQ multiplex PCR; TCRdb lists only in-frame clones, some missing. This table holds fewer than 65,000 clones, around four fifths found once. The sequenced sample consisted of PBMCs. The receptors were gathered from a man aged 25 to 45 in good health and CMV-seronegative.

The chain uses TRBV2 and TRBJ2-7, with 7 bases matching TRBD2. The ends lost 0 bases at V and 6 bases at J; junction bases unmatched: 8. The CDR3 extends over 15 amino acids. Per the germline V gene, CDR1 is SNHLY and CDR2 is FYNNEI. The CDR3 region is CASSEARSGVAEQYF. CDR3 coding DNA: TGTGCCAGCAGTGAAGCTCGCAGCGGGGTCGCCGAGCAGTACTTC. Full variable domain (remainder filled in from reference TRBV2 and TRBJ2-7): EPEVTQTPSHQVTQMGQEVILRCVPISNHLYFYWYRQILGQKVEFLVSFYNNEISEKSEIFDDQFSVERPDGSNFTLKIRSTKLEDSAMYFCASSEARSGVAEQYFGPGTRLTVT.

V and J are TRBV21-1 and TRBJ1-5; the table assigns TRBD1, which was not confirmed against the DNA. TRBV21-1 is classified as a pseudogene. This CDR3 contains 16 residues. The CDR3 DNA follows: TGTGCCAGCAGCGACGAGGGAACAGGGGGGTATCAGCCCCAGCATTTT. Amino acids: CASSDEGTGGYQPQHF.

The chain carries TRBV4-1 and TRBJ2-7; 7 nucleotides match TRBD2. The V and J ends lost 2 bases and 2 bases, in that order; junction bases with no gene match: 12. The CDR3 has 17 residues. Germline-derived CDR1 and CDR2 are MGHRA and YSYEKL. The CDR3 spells CASSQFQRGPFPYEQYF. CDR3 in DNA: TGCGCCAGCAGCCAATTCCAGCGGGGACCGTTTCCCTACGAGCAGTACTTC.

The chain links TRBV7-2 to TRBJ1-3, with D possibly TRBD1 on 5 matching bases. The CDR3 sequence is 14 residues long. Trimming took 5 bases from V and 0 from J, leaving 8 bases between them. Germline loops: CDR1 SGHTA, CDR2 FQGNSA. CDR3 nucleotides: TGTGCCAGCAGCCTGACAGTCTCTGGAAACACCATATATTTT. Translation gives CASSLTVSGNTIYF.

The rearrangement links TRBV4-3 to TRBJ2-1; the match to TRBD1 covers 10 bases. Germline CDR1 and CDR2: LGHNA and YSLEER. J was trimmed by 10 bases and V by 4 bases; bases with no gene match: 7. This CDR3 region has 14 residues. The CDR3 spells CASSLTGTGVEQFF. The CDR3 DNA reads TGCGCCAGCAGCCTCACCGGGACAGGGGTCGAGCAGTTCTTC.

The CDR3 sequence: CASSLVAGTSGTYEQYF. The CDR3 DNA reads as TGTGCCAGCAGCTTAGTCGCCGGGACTAGCGGGACTTACGAGCAGTACTTC. This chain joins TRBV7-8 and TRBJ2-7; 13 nucleotides agree with TRBD2. V dropped 1 base and J dropped 4; count of bases not matched to a gene: 7. The CDR3 sequence is 17 residues long. Germline V lookup: CDR1 SGHVS, CDR2 FQNEAQ.